These 16 T cell receptor beta chains came from one sample sequenced in a study of T cells expressing NK-cell markers (dated by TCRdb to 2018 to 2020). The library was built by means of 5' RACE. Sequencing was performed on an Illumina HiSeq 2000. Based on TCRdb reprocessing of the reads, there is one entry per CDR3 protein sequence, and DNA is missing. This sample's table has entries for about 550,000 distinct CDR3 sequences. Around 3.3% of the sample lies in the top ten. The source material was blood T cells: a sorted CD56 or NKG2C T cell subset, CD4+ or CD8+ T cells, or bulk PBMC T cells (not recorded which). The origin of the receptors is a man aged 18 to 30 in good health. Donor details come from another sample of the same person, matched by shared clones.

V is TRBV12-3 or TRBV12-4 and J is TRBJ1-5; the TCRdb D gene call, TRBD1, has no DNA to confirm it. The CDR3 totals 15 residues. The CDR3 sequence: CASSKGQFSNQPQHF.

V gene TRBV5-1 combines with J gene TRBJ2-3; TCRdb names TRBD1, which stays unverified in the absence of DNA. Germline CDR1 reads SGHRS; CDR2 reads YFSETQ. The CDR3 has 16 amino acids. The CDR3 reads CASSDPRDRYTDTQYF.

This chain uses TRBV25-1 with TRBJ1-5; TCRdb selects TRBD1, and the lack of DNA leaves this call unchecked. CDR3 length: 14 amino acids. Germline assignment: CDR1 MGHDK and CDR2 SYGVNS. The CDR3 protein is CASTSGSSNQPQHF.

The chain has TRBV10-2 and TRBJ1-5; no DNA is available, so the TRBD1 call from TCRdb remains unchecked. Germline CDR1 and CDR2: WSHSY and SAAADI. The CDR3 consists of 14 residues. CDR3 sequence reads: CASSEGARGQPQHF.

The CDR3 sequence: CASSLYLVRDNNEQFF. The chain couples TRBV27 to TRBJ2-1. This CDR3 spans 16 amino acids. Per the germline V gene, CDR1 is MNHEY and CDR2 is SMNVEV (reference sequence).

The rearrangement joins TRBV7-2 to TRBJ2-4; TCRdb picks TRBD1, but there is no DNA to check that call. Germline V CDR1 and CDR2: SGHTA, FQGNSA. There are 16 residues in the CDR3. The CDR3 loop is CASSLAGTGAKNIQYF. Full variable domain (missing parts from reference TRBV7-2 and TRBJ2-4): GAGVSQSPSNKVTEKGKDVELRCDPISGHTALYWYRQSLGQGLEFLIYFQGNSAPDKSGLPSDRFSAERTGGSVSTLTIQRTQQEDSAVYLCASSLAGTGAKNIQYFGAGTRLSVL.

J is TRBJ1-2 and V is TRBV20-1. The germline CDR1 and CDR2 sequences are DFQATT and SNEGSKA (reference sequence). CDR3 length: 12 amino acids. The CDR3 here is CSASPEGYGYTF.

V is TRBV19 and J is TRBJ1-2. From germline, CDR1 is LNHDA and CDR2 SQIVND (reference sequence). The CDR3 length is 14 residues. CDR3 in amino acids: CASSTTGTDGGYTF.

CDR3 sequence reads: CASTGTGNEAFF. The chain links TRBV19 to TRBJ1-1; the D gene TCRdb calls, TRBD1, cannot be checked with no DNA. The CDR3 extends over 12 amino acids. Per the germline V gene, CDR1 is LNHDA and CDR2 is SQIVND (reference sequence).

The chain has TRBV5-1 and TRBJ2-2; TCRdb returns TRBD1, unconfirmable since there is no DNA. This CDR3 is 15 amino acids long. Germline values: CDR1 SGHRS, CDR2 YFSETQ. This chain's CDR3 is CASSYQTGNTGELFF.

The V gene is TRBV5-1, the J gene TRBJ2-7; the TCRdb call, TRBD1, lacks DNA for checking. CDR1 SGHRS and CDR2 YFSETQ come from the germline V gene. The CDR3 is 18 residues long. The CDR3 loop is CASSIDFSSGTFPYEQYF.

The chain employs TRBV12-3 or TRBV12-4 and TRBJ2-5; the D call from TCRdb, TRBD1, cannot be confirmed without DNA. The CDR3 is made up of 13 amino acids. The CDR3 loop reads CASGGVSRETQYF.

The chain uses TRBV3-1 and TRBJ1-4. The germline V gene has CDR1 LGHDT and CDR2 YNNKEL (reference sequence). The CDR3 runs 17 residues. This CDR3 reads CASSQVGTAATNEKLFF.

The J gene is TRBJ1-1, the V gene TRBV27. The CDR3 is 14 residues long. In germline, CDR1 is MNHEY, CDR2 SMNVEV (reference sequence). The CDR3 reads CASSLGIGIAEAFF.

This chain connects TRBV12-3 or TRBV12-4 to TRBJ2-1; there is no DNA to check the TCRdb D call of TRBD1. The length of the CDR3 is 16 residues. CDR3 sequence reads: CASRPTGGVLNNEQFF.

The chain carries TRBV4-1 and TRBJ2-2; as DNA is missing, the TRBD1 call by TCRdb cannot be tested. The CDR3 covers 13 residues. Per the germline V gene, CDR1 is MGHRA and CDR2 is YSYEKL. CDR3 amino acids: CASSPTRFGELFF.